The source of this T cell receptor (beta chain) is a study of T-cell reconstitution after alpha-beta-depleted transplantation in children. The V and J ends lost 0 bases and 0 bases, in that order; junction bases with no gene match: 2. CDR3 length: 17 residues. The germline V gene has CDR1 LGHDT and CDR2 YNNKEL (reference sequence). Ten or more counts support this clonotype. The TCRbeta library incorporated unique molecular identifiers. In TCRdb, the PCR reads were re-called with MiXCR into one record per CDR3 protein. The data show about 200,000 distinct CDR3 sequences, 5% to 6.5% seen once. The chain joins TRBV3-1 to TRBJ2-7; TRBD2 aligns across 13 bases. Sequences were derived from PBMCs, sampled before TCRalphabeta/CD19-depleted stem cell transplant. The receptor was derived from a girl in the first two years of life with combined immunodeficiency, due to receive a stem cell transplant. The CDR3 protein is CASSQETSGGASYEQYF. The CDR3 DNA sequence: TGTGCCAGCAGCCAAGAAACTAGCGGGGGGGCCTCCTACGAGCAGTACTTC.